This TCR beta chain came from a study of shared clonotypes between healthy human individuals. Study details: Ranging from 18 to 49 in age, donors were a couple of women and a few men.

The assay used deep level. Libraries were prepared by immunoSEQ multiplex PCR; TCRdb keeps only in-frame clonotypes and omits some of them. The sample shows fewer than 3 million clones, around 93% of them seen only once. The V end was cut by 0 bases, the J end by 7 bases, with 4 bases between. CDR1 is SGHRS and CDR2 is YFSETQ in the germline V gene. The CDR3 has 11 residues. Recent acute infections and vaccinations were absent in the healthy HIV-negative adult donors. This TCR was recovered from a man younger than 30 in good health. Some clones in this sample may be carry-over from other donors' samples. The sample taken for sequencing was naive CD4+ T cells from PBMCs. Subset noted: CD45RA+ positively selected. This chain uses TRBV5-1 with TRBJ1-2; D gene unclear. The CDR3 region is CASSLGVGYTF. CDR3 coding DNA: TGCGCCAGCAGCTTGGGGGTTGGCTACACCTTC.